This entry lists 2 T cell receptor beta chains sequenced from one sample in a study of shared clonotypes between healthy human individuals. Only in-frame clones appear in the TCRdb table, and some are missing; sequencing was by immunoSEQ multiplex PCR. Here the sample spans around 2.5 million clones, approximately 93% being singletons. The sample comprised naive CD4+ T cells from PBMCs. Subset given: CD45RA+ positively selected. All receptors derive from a man aged 18 to 30 in good health. Some clones in this sample may be carry-over from other donors' samples.

CDR3 in amino acids: CAGRTSLYEQYF. The CDR3 nucleotides are TGTGCCGGACGGACATCACTCTACGAGCAGTACTTC. The J gene is TRBJ2-7, the V gene TRBV30; D possibly corresponds to TRBD1 (5 bases). Trimming left V 8 bases short and J 3 bases short, with 14 bases between. This CDR3 is built from 12 residues. The V gene's germline CDR1 is GTSNPN and CDR2 SVGIG (reference sequence).

This clone was detected once. V gene TRBV5-1 combines with J gene TRBJ2-1; the match to TRBD2 covers 8 bases. Germline V gene sequence: CDR1 SGHRS, CDR2 YFSETQ. The CDR3 has 20 residues. Trimming removed 4 bases from V and 2 bases from J; junction bases left unmatched: 20. This chain's CDR3 is CASSPMGSGILPIPYNEQFF. CDR3 coding DNA: TGCGCCAGCAGCCCAATGGGTAGCGGGATTTTGCCTATCCCCTACAATGAGCAGTTCTTC.